This TCR beta chain was identified in a study of cytomegalovirus exposure and HLA in healthy donors (dated by TCRdb to the late 2010s). Study-wide context: According to an earlier analysis of 550 to 750 of the donors, roughly 180 million T cells yielded over 90 million unique TCR beta sequences and less than 300 Gb of sequence data. A later genetic analysis took genome-wide SNP genotypes for about three fifths of the 666 donors and used that subset as a discovery cohort. Donor age, sex, ethnicity and CMV serostatus were compiled alongside the repertoire data. In an earlier analysis of 587 of the donors, high-throughput TCR beta sequencing was used to judge whether each TCR beta V gene segment behaved as functional or pseudogenic. A separate validation cohort of more than 100 different subjects was used in addition to the approximately 670-subject first cohort. High-throughput TCR immunosequencing, statistical association of individual TCRs with disease status, and machine learning were combined to predict cytomegalovirus infection status. Roughly 300 gigabases of sequencing data and 91 million or so unique TCR sequences made up an early release that covered under 750 HLA-typed donors. The study aimed to test whether cataloging public T cell receptors could reveal signatures of past pathogen exposure. Because of strong linkage in the cohort, roughly 5 DR-DQ haplotypes were treated as single units for association and clustering. Typing coverage varied by locus: about 629-630 donors for A, B, C, DRB1 and DQB1; more than 500 for DQA1; over 600 for DPA1; roughly 450 for DPB1. All discovery cohort repertoires had been generated on a single sequencing platform. HLA typing covered class I and class II loci at four-digit resolution. The T cell repertoires of around 730 subjects were profiled by immunosequencing and related to cytomegalovirus serostatus. In a later analysis, previously published TCR beta repertoires from 666 donors were re-analyzed and high-resolution HLA genotyping was added so that TCR occurrence patterns could be studied. Rather than using new phenotypic data, the later analysis identified candidate immune exposures from TCR beta sequences and from how often those sequences occurred across donors. On average, around 200,000 unique TCR beta nucleotide sequences were sequenced per donor among some 430 genotyped donors of the cohort, with approximately 18% of those sequences being non-productive. Among the roughly 400 genotyped donors, around 81% belonged to the genetic ancestry cluster associated with self-reported Caucasian donors. Points the paper makes about the study in general: Because counts were too low, more than 15 rarely observed V segments, including chromosome 9 orphons, were excluded from the earlier analysis of about 500 of the donors. In vitro tests confirmed that a few of the cytomegalovirus-associated TCR beta chains recognize cytomegalovirus antigens. An association between a missense DCLRE1C variant and V-gene and J-gene trimming of TCR beta chains was found in a later genetic analysis and replicated in an independent cohort. Sequencing depth was assumed to be roughly uniform across donors in the presence/absence analyses, though that assumption may not hold. In a later analysis, HLA-associated TCR beta chains showed more clonal expansion and lower generation probabilities than non-associated chains that were equally common. The sequencing pipeline was judged likely to have produced a cluster of highly shared sequence variants as a technical artifact. In the study, approximately 160 TCR beta chains were listed as associated with cytomegalovirus. This cohort had only TCR beta chains sequenced, and the lack of alpha or paired-chain data limited which features could be detected. The 87-base-pair reads could not distinguish some IMGT-functional V segments, including TRBV6-2 and TRBV6-3, so those segments were excluded. In an earlier analysis of about 540 of the donors, most TCR beta V segments were observed in productive rearrangements about 87% or about 30% of the time, broadly matching IMGT annotations. Linkage disequilibrium might explain the correlated functional status among segregating V segments, but an unknown experimental factor could not be ruled out. At a false discovery rate of 0.05, a later analysis linked 15,000 to 20,000 TCR beta sequences to specific HLA alleles. For the cohort, immune exposure information was limited to CMV serostatus. In a later analysis, several top co-occurrence clusters were reported to appear linked to parvovirus B19, influenza, CMV and Epstein-Barr virus. Because HLA typing was unavailable for some donors at each locus, only the typed subset was used in association tests. According to the authors, the approach could potentially be generalized to other disease states and immunological phenotypes. Across donors, most TCR sequences were observed very rarely, whereas some public TCRs were present in many individuals. A further reported finding was that TCR beta sequences accurately predicted the HLA-A and HLA-B alleles for most subjects in the first cohort. Most CMV-associated TCR beta chains appeared to be HLA-restricted in a later analysis, and the HLA associations seemed to be driven largely by CMV exposure. Assigning TCR associations to individual alleles was difficult when HLA alleles, especially DR and DQ, strongly co-occurred. In a later analysis, TCR association rates were found to vary across HLA loci, with the most associated TCRs seen for DRB1 alleles and the fewest for HLA-C alleles. In a later genetic analysis, fewer N-insertions in productive TCRs were reported among donors in an Asian-associated ancestry cluster than the approximately 710-donor mean. Cytomegalovirus status was reported to be diagnosed by the classifier with high specificity and sensitivity in both the original and validation cohorts.

The cohort was made up of 650 to 700 healthy bone marrow donors. Cohort members were all nominally healthy when sampled, although unrecorded immune exposures were likely present. The donor was CMV seronegative and was included in the group of a few hundred seronegative cohort members. A peripheral blood sample was collected from each donor, and TCR beta sequencing was performed on peripheral blood mononuclear cells. The Qiagen DNeasy Blood Extraction Kit was used to extract genomic DNA from the blood cell samples. The germline V and J ends show losses of 5 bases and 3 bases respectively, and no gene match explains 6 bases of the junction. Measured from the cysteine to the phenylalanine, the CDR3 is 15 residues long. Only the CDR3 DNA is retained, 45 bases long and in frame from the first base. The germline V gene sets CDR1 to MDHEN and CDR2 to SYDVKM. The library was built by means of the immunoSEQ multiplex PCR assay. A mixture of 60 forward primers for TCR Vbeta segments and 13 reverse primers for TCR Jbeta segments was used in the multiplex PCR. The CDR3 region of rearranged TCR beta genes was amplified from genomic DNA with a multiplex PCR assay. The Illumina HiSeq System was used to sequence the amplified TCR beta libraries as 87-base-pair reads. Per the authors' processing: In a later analysis, around 80 million unique TCR beta chains were counted across the approximately 640 repertoires, and roughly 10 million of these chains were shared by at least two donors. Raw reads were error-corrected and collapsed into unique sequences by a nearest-neighbor algorithm in which closely related sequences were merged to remove PCR and sequencing errors. To assign V, D and J gene segments, CDR3 sequences were aligned to IMGT reference sequences. For a sequence to be retained, a match of at least six nucleotides to both a V gene segment and a J gene segment was required. Rearrangements were called productive when the CDR3 lacked stop codons and stayed in frame with V and J; all others were non-productive. CDR3 was defined according to IMGT convention as the region running from the second conserved V-encoded cysteine to the conserved J-encoded phenylalanine. Sequences without an unambiguous match to a single V gene segment were excluded from the earlier analysis of about 630 of the donors. An earlier analysis of a few hundred of the donors called V segments functional above 56.7% productive rearrangements and segregating when the between-donor standard deviation exceeded 5%. A statistical classification framework was developed to diagnose cytomegalovirus status using the catalog of TCR beta chain sequences. V and J gene assignment, in a later analysis, came from comparing TCR nucleotide sequences with IMGT/GENE-DB human TR gene sequences. In a later analysis, CDR3 sequences and most-parsimonious VDJ recombination scenarios were assigned using the TCRdist pipeline. In a later analysis, each TCR beta chain was defined by its CDR3 amino acid sequence together with its V-gene family, and reads lacking a unique V-gene family were excluded. In a later analysis, approximately 590 highly shared, low-generation-probability nucleotide sequences were removed to address suspected cross-contamination and a sequencing artifact. In a later analysis, a clonal expansion index was calculated for each public chain from normalized within-repertoire ranks of inferred template counts. Generation probabilities in a later analysis came from a VDJ recombination model fitted to out-of-frame rearrangements, and those results were checked against IGoR. A later analysis scored TCR-TCR, TCR-HLA and TCR-CMV co-occurrence with hypergeometric tests, applying a repertoire-size bias correction to TCR pairs. In a later analysis, false discovery rates were estimated by permuting HLA or CMV assignments 20 times. In a later analysis, co-occurring TCRs were grouped with DBSCAN, and TCRdist sequence similarity was added when clustering was performed within HLA-allele-positive subsets. Co-occurrence clustering excluded repertoires with fewer than 30,000 or more than 120,000 public chains, plus five with anomalous nucleotide sharing. Held by TCRdb, this immuneACCESS table contains in-frame sequences only and omits some clones. Under half of the omission traces to an unresolved V gene where checked; the cause of the rest is unknown. The V and J calls and clone size come from that table; D and trimming were worked out from the DNA. The table for this sample lists around 150,000 clones; around 80% of them were counted only once. In total, the top ten clones hold less than 5% of the sample.

On this clone: Its antigen target is currently unknown. Within one base of it there is no much larger clone, and no base qualities were kept.

Sequenced material: PBMCs. The chain is assembled from TRBV28 and TRBJ1-3; 8 central nucleotides agree with TRBD1. The receptor's source is a male donor in good health and CMV-seronegative. The sequence in DNA is TGTGCCAGCAGTGCCCATACAGGGGGTGGAAACACCATATATTTT. Translated, it reads CASSAHTGGGNTIYF.